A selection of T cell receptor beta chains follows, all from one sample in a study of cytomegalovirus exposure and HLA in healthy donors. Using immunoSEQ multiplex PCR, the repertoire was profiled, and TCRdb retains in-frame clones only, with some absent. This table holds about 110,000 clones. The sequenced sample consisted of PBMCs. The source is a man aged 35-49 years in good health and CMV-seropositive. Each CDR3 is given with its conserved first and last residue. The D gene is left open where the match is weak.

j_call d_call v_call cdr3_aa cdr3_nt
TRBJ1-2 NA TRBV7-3 CASRSMGGSYTF TGTGCCAGCAGGTCGATGGGCGGGAGCTACACCTTC
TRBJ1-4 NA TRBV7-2 CASSPQTATNEKLFF TGTGCCAGCAGCCCCCAGACAGCAACTAATGAAAAACTGTTTTTT
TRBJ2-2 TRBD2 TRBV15 CATLAGDENTGELFF TGTGCCACCCTAGCGGGAGACGAGAACACCGGGGAGCTGTTTTTT
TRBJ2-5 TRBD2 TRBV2 CASSRLSGSQETQYF TGTGCCAGCAGCCGACTTAGCGGGAGCCAAGAGACCCAGTACTTC
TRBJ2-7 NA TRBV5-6 CASSPTGPHYEQYF TGTGCCAGCAGCCCAACAGGGCCTCATTACGAGCAGTACTTC
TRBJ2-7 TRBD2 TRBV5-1 CASSLGPETSGRYEQYF TGCGCCAGCAGCTTGGGCCCGGAGACTAGCGGGAGGTACGAGCAGTACTTC
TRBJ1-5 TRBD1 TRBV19 CASGITGVFQPQHF TGTGCCAGTGGGATTACAGGGGTGTTCCAGCCCCAGCATTTT
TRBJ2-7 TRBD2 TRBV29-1 CSVLRFSGRSDYEQYF TGCAGCGTTCTCCGCTTTAGCGGGAGAAGTGATTACGAGCAGTACTTC
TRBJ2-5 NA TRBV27 CASSIQSGYPGGETQYF TGTGCCAGCAGTATCCAAAGCGGGTACCCGGGTGGGGAGACCCAGTACTTC
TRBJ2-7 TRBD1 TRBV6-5 CASTQTGTYEQYF TGTGCCAGCACCCAGACAGGGACCTACGAGCAGTACTTC
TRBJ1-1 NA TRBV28 CASSLLETREAFF TGTGCCAGCAGTTTATTAGAGACACGGGAAGCTTTCTTT
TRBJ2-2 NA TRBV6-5 CASGVARAGELFF TGTGCCAGCGGGGTAGCGCGTGCCGGGGAGCTGTTTTTT
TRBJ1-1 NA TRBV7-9 CASSAYTNTEAFF TGTGCCAGCAGCGCCTATACCAACACTGAAGCTTTCTTT
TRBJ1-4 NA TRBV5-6 CASSLGAGDEKLFF TGTGCCAGCAGCTTGGGCGCAGGGGACGAAAAACTGTTTTTT
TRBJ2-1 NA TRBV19 CASSIARARDEQFF TGTGCCAGTAGTATAGCCAGGGCCAGAGATGAGCAGTTCTTC
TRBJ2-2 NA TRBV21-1 CASSPPGTGNAGELFF TGTGCCAGCAGCCCCCCAGGGACAGGGAACGCCGGGGAGCTGTTTTTT
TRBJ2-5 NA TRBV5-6 CASSLVLVETQYF TGTGCCAGCAGCTTGGTGCTAGTCGAGACCCAGTACTTC
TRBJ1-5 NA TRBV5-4 CASSLRPGDQPQHF TGTGCCAGCAGCTTGAGGCCAGGGGACCAGCCCCAGCATTTT
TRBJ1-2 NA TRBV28 CASSLSDKRVVYGYTF TGTGCCAGCAGTTTATCGGACAAAAGGGTTGTATATGGCTACACCTTC
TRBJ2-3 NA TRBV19 CASSPLSRDRQYF TGTGCCAGTAGCCCCCTTTCCCGTGACAGACAATATTTT
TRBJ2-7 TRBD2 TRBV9 CASSPRPSGVPYEQYF TGTGCCAGCAGCCCTCGCCCTAGCGGGGTCCCCTACGAGCAGTACTTC
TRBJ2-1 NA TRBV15 CATSRSWRSSSYNEQFF TGTGCCACCAGCAGAAGTTGGAGGTCGTCGTCCTACAATGAGCAGTTCTTC
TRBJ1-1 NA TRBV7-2 CASSLVPKEAGREAFF TGTGCCAGCAGCTTAGTCCCGAAAGAGGCCGGAAGGGAAGCTTTCTTT
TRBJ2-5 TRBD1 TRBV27 CASSPNRGRETQYF TGTGCCAGCAGTCCAAACAGGGGACGAGAGACCCAGTACTTC
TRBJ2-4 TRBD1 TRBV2 CASSEFVAGGADIQYF TGTGCCAGCAGTGAATTCGTGGCAGGGGGCGCGGACATTCAGTACTTC
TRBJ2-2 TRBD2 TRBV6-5 CASRAGGSTGELFF TGTGCCAGCAGGGCGGGAGGGAGTACCGGGGAGCTGTTTTTT
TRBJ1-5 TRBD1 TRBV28 CASSLGTGSNQPQHF TGTGCCAGCAGTTTAGGGACAGGGTCAAATCAGCCCCAGCATTTT
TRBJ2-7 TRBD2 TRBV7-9 CASSAGTSGTDVQYF TGTGCCAGCAGCGCTGGGACTAGCGGGACGGACGTGCAGTACTTC
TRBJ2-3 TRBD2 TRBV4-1 CASSQLWEGSTDTQYF TGCGCCAGCAGCCAATTGTGGGAGGGAAGCACAGATACGCAGTATTTT
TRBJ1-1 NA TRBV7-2 CASSSLQGRWGNTEAFF TGTGCCAGCAGCTCCTTACAGGGTAGGTGGGGAAACACTGAAGCTTTCTTT
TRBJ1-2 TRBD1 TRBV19 CASSTRGQGAGGYTF TGTGCCAGTAGTACCCGAGGACAGGGGGCTGGCGGCTACACCTTC
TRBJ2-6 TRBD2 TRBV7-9 CASTNSGGSRSGANVLTF TGTGCCAGCACGAACTCCGGGGGGTCGAGGTCTGGGGCCAACGTCCTGACTTTC
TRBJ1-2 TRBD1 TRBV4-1 CASSQAPGTVNYGYTF TGCGCCAGCAGCCAAGCCCCAGGGACAGTTAACTATGGCTACACCTTC
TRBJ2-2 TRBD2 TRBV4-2 CASSPGTTNTGELFF TGTGCCAGCAGCCCCGGGACTACTAACACCGGGGAGCTGTTTTTT
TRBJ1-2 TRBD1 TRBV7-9 CASSLGQGRNYGYTF TGTGCCAGCAGCTTAGGACAGGGTAGAAACTATGGCTACACCTTC
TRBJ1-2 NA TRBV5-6 CASSPRPPQVNYGYTF TGTGCCAGCAGCCCACGCCCCCCCCAGGTCAACTATGGCTACACCTTC
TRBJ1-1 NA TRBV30 CAWSQRKNTEAFF TGTGCCTGGAGTCAGCGGAAGAACACTGAAGCTTTCTTT
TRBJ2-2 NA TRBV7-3 CASSPTGGRITAGELFF TGTGCCAGCAGCCCTACCGGAGGCCGCATAACGGCCGGGGAGCTGTTTTTT
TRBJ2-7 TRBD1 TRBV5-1 CASSLKQGIEQYF TGCGCCAGCAGCTTAAAACAGGGGATCGAGCAGTACTTC
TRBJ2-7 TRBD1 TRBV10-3 CAAGQGGEQYF TGTGCCGCGGGACAGGGGGGCGAGCAGTACTTC